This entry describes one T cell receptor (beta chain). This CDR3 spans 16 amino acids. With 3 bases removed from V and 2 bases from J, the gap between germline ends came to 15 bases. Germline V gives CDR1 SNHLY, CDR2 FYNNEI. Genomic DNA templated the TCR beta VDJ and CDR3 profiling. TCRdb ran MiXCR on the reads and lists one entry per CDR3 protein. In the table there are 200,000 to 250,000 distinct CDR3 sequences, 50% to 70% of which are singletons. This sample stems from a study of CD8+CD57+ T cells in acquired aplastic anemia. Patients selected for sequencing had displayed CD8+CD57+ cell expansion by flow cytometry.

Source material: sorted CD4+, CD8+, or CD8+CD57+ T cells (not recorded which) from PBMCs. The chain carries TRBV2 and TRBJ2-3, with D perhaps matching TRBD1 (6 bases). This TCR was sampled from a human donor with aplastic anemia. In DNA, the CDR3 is TGTGCCAGCAGTGATGGGACAAATACCGTCACAGATACGCAGTATTTT. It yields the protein CASSDGTNTVTDTQYF.